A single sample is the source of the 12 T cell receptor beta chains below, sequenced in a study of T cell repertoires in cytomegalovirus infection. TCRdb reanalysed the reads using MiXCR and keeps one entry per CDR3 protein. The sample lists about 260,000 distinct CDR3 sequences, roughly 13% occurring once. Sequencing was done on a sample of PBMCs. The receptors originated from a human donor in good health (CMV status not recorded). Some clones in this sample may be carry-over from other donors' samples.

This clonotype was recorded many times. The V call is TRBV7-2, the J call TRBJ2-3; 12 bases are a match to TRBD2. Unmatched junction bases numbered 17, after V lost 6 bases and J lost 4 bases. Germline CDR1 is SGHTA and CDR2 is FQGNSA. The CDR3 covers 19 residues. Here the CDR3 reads CASRSQLGPTSGGSDTQYF. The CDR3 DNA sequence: TGTGCCAGCAGATCCCAACTGGGGCCGACTAGCGGGGGATCAGATACGCAGTATTTT.

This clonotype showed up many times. CDR3 DNA: TGTGCCAGCAGCTTACGGCGGCCACCTGCCGGGGAGCTGTTTTTT. It translates to CASSLRRPPAGELFF. This chain links TRBV5-5 with TRBJ2-2, with no clear D. The germline V and J ends were trimmed by 2 bases and 6 bases, with 14 bases remaining between them. Germline CDR1 is SGHKS and CDR2 is YYEKEE (reference sequence). This CDR3 has 15 amino acids. The full variable domain, completed using reference TRBV5-5 and TRBJ2-2, is DAGVTQSPTHLIKTRGQQVTLRCSPISGHKSVSWYQQVLGQGPQFIFQYYEKEERGRGNFPDRFSARQFPNYSSELNVNALLLGDSALYLCASSLRRPPAGELFFGEGSRLTVL.

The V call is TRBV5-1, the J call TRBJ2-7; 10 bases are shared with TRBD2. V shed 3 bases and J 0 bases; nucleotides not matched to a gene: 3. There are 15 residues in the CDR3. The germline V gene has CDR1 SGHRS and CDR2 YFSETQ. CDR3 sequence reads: CASSSSGGASYEQYF. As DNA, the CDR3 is TGCGCCAGCAGCTCCAGCGGGGGGGCCTCCTACGAGCAGTACTTC.

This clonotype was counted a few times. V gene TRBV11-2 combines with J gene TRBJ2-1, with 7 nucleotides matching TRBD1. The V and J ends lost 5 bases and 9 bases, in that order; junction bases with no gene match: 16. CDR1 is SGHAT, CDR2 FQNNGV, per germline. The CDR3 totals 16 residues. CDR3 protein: CASSLLVGRGLVEQFF. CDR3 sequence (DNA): TGTGCCAGCAGCCTATTGGTAGGCAGGGGGTTGGTTGAGCAGTTCTTC.

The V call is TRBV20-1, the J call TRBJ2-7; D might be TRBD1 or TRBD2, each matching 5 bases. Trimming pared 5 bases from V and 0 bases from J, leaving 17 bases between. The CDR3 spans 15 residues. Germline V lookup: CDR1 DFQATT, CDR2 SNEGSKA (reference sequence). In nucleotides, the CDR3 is TGCAGTGCTCTGGGGACGACAAGGAGCTCCTACGAGCAGTACTTC. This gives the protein CSALGTTRSSYEQYF.

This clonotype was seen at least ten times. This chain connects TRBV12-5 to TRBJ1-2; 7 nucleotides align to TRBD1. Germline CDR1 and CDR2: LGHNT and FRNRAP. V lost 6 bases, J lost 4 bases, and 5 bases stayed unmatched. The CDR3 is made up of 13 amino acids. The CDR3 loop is CASGPGTAYGYTF. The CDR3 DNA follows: TGTGCTAGTGGACCCGGGACAGCCTATGGCTACACCTTC.

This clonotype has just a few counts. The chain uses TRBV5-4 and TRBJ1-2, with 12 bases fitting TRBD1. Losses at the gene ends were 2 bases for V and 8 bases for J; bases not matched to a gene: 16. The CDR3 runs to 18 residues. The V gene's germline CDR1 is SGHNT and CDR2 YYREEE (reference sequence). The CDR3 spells CASSFQGTGGASPQGYTF. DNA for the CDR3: TGTGCCAGCAGCTTTCAAGGGACAGGGGGCGCTTCGCCCCAAGGCTACACCTTC.

For the CDR3, the DNA is TGTGCCAGCAGTTACGCTCCTGACAGAGCTGGCTACACCTTC. Protein: CASSYAPDRAGYTF. This chain connects TRBV6-5 to TRBJ1-2, with D tentatively TRBD1 (5 bases). Germline loops: CDR1 MNHEY, CDR2 SVGAGI. The CDR3 length is 14 residues. The V gene lost 2 bases and the J gene lost 7 bases, with 14 bases spanning the gap.

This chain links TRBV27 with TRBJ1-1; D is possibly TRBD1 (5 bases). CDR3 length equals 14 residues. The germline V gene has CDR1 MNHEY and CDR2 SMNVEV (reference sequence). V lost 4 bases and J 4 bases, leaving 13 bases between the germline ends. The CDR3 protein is CASSSEGLVTEAFF. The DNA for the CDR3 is TGTGCCAGCAGTTCGGAGGGGCTGGTCACTGAAGCTTTCTTT.

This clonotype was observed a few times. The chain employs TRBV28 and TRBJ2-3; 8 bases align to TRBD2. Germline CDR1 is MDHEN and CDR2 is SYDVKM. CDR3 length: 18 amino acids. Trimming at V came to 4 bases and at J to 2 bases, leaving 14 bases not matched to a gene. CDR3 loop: CASSSLGRAGGHTDTQYF. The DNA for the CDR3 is TGTGCCAGCAGTTCTCTCGGGAGGGCCGGTGGACACACAGATACGCAGTATTTT.

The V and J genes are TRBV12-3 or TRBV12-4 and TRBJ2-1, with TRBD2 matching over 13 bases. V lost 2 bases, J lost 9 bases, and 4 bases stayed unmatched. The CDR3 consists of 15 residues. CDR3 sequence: CASSLTSGGVGEQFF. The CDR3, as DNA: TGTGCCAGCAGTTTAACTAGCGGGGGGGTTGGTGAGCAGTTCTTC.

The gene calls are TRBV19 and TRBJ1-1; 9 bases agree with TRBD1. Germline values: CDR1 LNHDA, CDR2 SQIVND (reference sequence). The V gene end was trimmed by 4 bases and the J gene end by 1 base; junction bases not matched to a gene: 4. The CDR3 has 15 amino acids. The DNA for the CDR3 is TGTGCCAGTAGTAACTCGGGACAGGGGAACACTGAAGCTTTCTTT. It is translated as CASSNSGQGNTEAFF. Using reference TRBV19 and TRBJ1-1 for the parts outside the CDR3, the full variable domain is DGGITQSPKYLFRKEGQNVTLSCEQNLNHDAMYWYRQDPGQGLRLIYYSQIVNDFQKGDIAEGYSVSREKKESFPLTVTSAQKNPTAFYLCASSNSGQGNTEAFFGQGTRLTVV.